This is a list of T cell receptor beta chains from one sample in a study of OX40 agonist ivuxolimab in advanced cancers. TCRdb's copy holds only in-frame clones and misses some; the assay was immunoSEQ multiplex PCR. The sample includes nearly 95,000 clones, 85% to 95% of them seen just once. Source: CD4+ or CD8+ T cells sorted from blood, taken in a trial of the OX40 agonist ivuxolimab. The receptors here all came from an adult with an advanced solid tumor such as melanoma, head and neck, liver or kidney cancer. CDR3s include the opening cysteine and the closing phenylalanine or tryptophan. A D gene is named only where the DNA matches it firmly. Only some rows state a clone size, as once, few, many or a class for expanded clones.

TRBJ2-7,TRBV5-1,TRBD1,15,-,CASSLGTGGVYEQYF,TGCGCCAGCAGCTTGGGGACAGGGGGCGTTTACGAGCAGTACTTC
TRBJ1-4,TRBV29-1,-,13,-,CSVVMGNSEKLFF,TGCAGCGTTGTAATGGGGAATAGTGAAAAACTGTTTTTT
TRBJ1-6,TRBV6-5,TRBD1,14,-,CASNEGTANSPLHF,TGTGCCAGCAATGAAGGGACAGCGAATTCACCCCTCCACTTT
TRBJ1-1,TRBV4-1,TRBD1,16,-,CASSQDTGQGPPEAFF,TGCGCCAGCAGCCAAGATACGGGACAGGGACCCCCTGAAGCTTTCTTT
TRBJ2-7,TRBV30,-,13,once,CAWSRTGHYEQYF,TGTGCCTGGAGTCGAACCGGGCACTACGAGCAGTACTTC
TRBJ1-2,TRBV9,TRBD1,14,-,CASSVGDRGAGYTF,TGTGCCAGCAGCGTAGGCGACAGGGGCGCTGGCTACACCTTC
TRBJ1-2,TRBV9,-,15,-,CASSVRAGVDYGYTF,TGTGCCAGCAGCGTACGGGCAGGTGTAGATTATGGCTACACCTTC
TRBJ1-1,TRBV7-2,-,13,-,CASSLGSSTEAFF,TGTGCCAGCAGCTTAGGGTCGAGCACTGAAGCTTTCTTT
TRBJ2-5,TRBV15,TRBD2,13,-,CATSELAEETQYF,TGTGCCACCAGCGAACTAGCGGAAGAGACCCAGTACTTC
TRBJ1-2,TRBV7-8,-,16,-,CASSLAVTGRDYGYTF,TGTGCCAGCAGCTTAGCAGTAACAGGGAGGGACTATGGCTACACCTTC
TRBJ1-1,TRBV7-2,-,17,-,CASSLVNAQGRDTEAFF,TGTGCCAGCAGCTTAGTGAATGCACAGGGTAGGGACACTGAAGCTTTCTTT
TRBJ1-1,TRBV19,TRBD1,13,-,CASSTTGITEAFF,TGTGCCAGTAGTACGACAGGGATCACTGAAGCTTTCTTT
TRBJ1-2,TRBV14,-,16,-,CASSQDFYGRGLGYTF,TGTGCCAGCAGCCAAGATTTTTACGGTAGGGGCCTTGGCTACACCTTC
TRBJ2-5,TRBV14,-,14,-,CASSILGGQETQYF,TGTGCCAGCAGCATCTTAGGGGGGCAAGAGACCCAGTACTTC
TRBJ2-4,TRBV30,TRBD2,16,-,CAWRASGGWAKNIQYF,TGTGCCTGGAGGGCTAGCGGGGGGTGGGCCAAAAACATTCAGTACTTC
TRBJ2-3,TRBV7-6,-,14,once,CASSFYGSTDTQYF,TGTGCCAGCAGCTTCTACGGGAGCACAGATACGCAGTATTTT
TRBJ2-3,TRBV13,TRBD2,18,-,CASSVVGVRREGGDTQYF,TGTGCCAGCAGCGTCGTTGGGGTCCGTCGGGAGGGTGGAGATACGCAGTATTTT
TRBJ2-5,TRBV4-3,-,15,-,CASSQAWTAQETQYF,TGCGCCAGCAGCCAAGCCTGGACAGCTCAAGAGACCCAGTACTTC
TRBJ1-1,TRBV11-2,-,14,-,CASRINKYGAEAFF,TGTGCCAGCAGGATAAACAAATATGGCGCTGAAGCTTTCTTT
TRBJ2-5,TRBV5-6,TRBD2,14,-,CASSLAGGVETQYF,TGTGCCAGCTCACTAGCGGGGGGTGTAGAGACCCAGTACTTC
TRBJ2-1,TRBV10-1,-,11,-,CASSDSNEQFF,TGCGCCAGCAGTGATAGCAATGAGCAGTTCTTC
TRBJ2-2,TRBV19,-,13,-,CASSLVGTGELFF,TGTGCCAGTAGTCTAGTCGGCACCGGGGAGCTGTTTTTT
TRBJ2-7,TRBV6-5,-,11,-,CASITGNEQYF,TGTGCCAGCATTACAGGGAACGAGCAGTACTTC
TRBJ2-4,TRBV30,-,11,-,CAWTLGSIQYF,TGTGCCTGGACTCTCGGGAGCATTCAGTACTTC
TRBJ2-7,TRBV2,-,14,-,CASSLSGTTYEQYF,TGTGCCAGCAGTTTGTCAGGGACCACCTACGAGCAGTACTTC
TRBJ2-4,TRBV14,TRBD2,17,-,CASSQDHGGGARNIQYF,TGTGCCAGCAGCCAAGATCATGGCGGGGGGGCGCGGAACATTCAGTACTTC
TRBJ1-1,TRBV6-6,-,13,-,CASSILTGTEAFF,TGTGCCAGCAGTATTTTGACGGGCACTGAAGCTTTCTTT
TRBJ1-5,TRBV18,TRBD1,16,-,CASSPVGQALNQPQHF,TGTGCCAGCTCACCAGTGGGACAGGCACTAAATCAGCCCCAGCATTTT
TRBJ2-7,TRBV19,TRBD1,16,-,CASSIDVGTVLYEQYF,TGTGCCAGTAGTATAGATGTCGGGACAGTTCTCTACGAGCAGTACTTC
TRBJ1-1,TRBV9,-,16,-,CASSVEAGDVNTEAFF,TGTGCCAGCAGCGTCGAGGCAGGCGACGTGAACACTGAAGCTTTCTTT
TRBJ1-2,TRBV6-1,TRBD1,16,-,CASSDLTGKANYGYTF,TGTGCCAGCAGTGATCTGACAGGGAAGGCTAACTATGGCTACACCTTC
TRBJ2-1,TRBV4-1,-,14,-,CASSHLVSSNEQFF,TGCGCCAGCAGCCACCTTGTTTCAAGCAATGAGCAGTTCTTC
TRBJ1-2,TRBV29-1,-,15,-,CSVEGGDGLYYGYTF,TGCAGCGTTGAAGGAGGGGACGGTCTCTACTATGGCTACACCTTC
TRBJ2-1,TRBV4-1,TRBD2,17,-,CASSQDEASGIYNEQFF,TGCGCCAGCAGCCAAGATGAGGCTAGCGGGATCTACAATGAGCAGTTCTTC
TRBJ1-5,TRBV6-5,-,13,-,CASSWGDNQPQHF,TGTGCCAGCAGTTGGGGGGACAATCAGCCCCAGCATTTT
TRBJ2-7,TRBV4-2,-,14,-,CASSQEFRITPQYF,TGTGCCAGCAGCCAAGAATTCCGGATTACCCCACAGTACTTC
TRBJ1-1,TRBV19,TRBD1,16,-,CASSPRRGLGNTEAFF,TGTGCCAGTTCCCCCCGCAGGGGGCTTGGGAACACTGAAGCTTTCTTT
TRBJ1-5,TRBV15,TRBD1,15,-,CATSGGQGLHQPQHF,TGTGCCACCAGCGGAGGACAGGGCCTACATCAGCCCCAGCATTTT
TRBJ2-7,TRBV9,-,15,-,CASSVAVGSNYEQYF,TGTGCCAGCAGCGTAGCCGTGGGGAGTAACTACGAGCAGTACTTC
TRBJ2-7,TRBV4-3,TRBD2,17,-,CASSQDTSEGATGGQYF,TGCGCCAGCAGCCAAGATACGTCTGAGGGCGCCACGGGAGGGCAGTACTTC
TRBJ2-5,TRBV13,TRBD1,13,-,CASSSRDRETQYF,TGTGCCAGCAGCTCCCGGGACAGAGAGACCCAGTACTTC
TRBJ2-7,TRBV11-2,TRBD2,15,-,CASSLGSGSIDEQYF,TGTGCCAGCAGCTTAGGTAGCGGGAGTATTGACGAGCAGTACTTC
TRBJ1-4,TRBV4-1,TRBD1,15,-,CASSQVQGVREKLFF,TGCGCCAGCAGCCAAGTACAGGGGGTGAGAGAAAAACTGTTTTTT
TRBJ2-1,TRBV5-6,TRBD2,15,once,CASSLISGGINEQFF,TGTGCCAGCAGCTTGATTAGCGGGGGGATAAATGAGCAGTTCTTC
TRBJ1-1,TRBV7-9,-,11,-,CASRLNTEAFF,TGTGCCAGCAGACTCAACACTGAAGCTTTCTTT
TRBJ1-2,TRBV28,-,13,-,CASSSPDGAGYTF,TGTGCCAGCAGTTCCCCGGACGGAGCCGGCTACACCTTC
TRBJ2-3,TRBV9,-,15,-,CASSVEGGATDTQYF,TGTGCCAGCAGCGTAGAAGGGGGGGCCACAGATACGCAGTATTTT
TRBJ1-4,TRBV5-1,TRBD1,14,-,CASRPWTGGEKLFF,TGCGCCAGCAGGCCCTGGACAGGGGGAGAAAAACTGTTTTTT
TRBJ2-5,TRBV13,-,14,-,CASSLGTSSSSGYF,TGTGCCAGCAGCTTAGGAACTAGCAGCTCGTCCGGGTACTTC
TRBJ2-7,TRBV29-1,-,13,-,CSVTTGGEYEQYF,TGCAGCGTGACTACAGGGGGGGAATACGAGCAGTACTTC
TRBJ1-5,TRBV5-8,-,15,-,CASSLDPGGNQPQHF,TGTGCCAGCAGCTTGGACCCTGGGGGCAATCAGCCCCAGCATTTT
TRBJ2-1,TRBV15,-,16,-,CATSRGAQSSYNEQFF,TGTGCCACCAGCAGAGGAGCCCAGAGCTCCTACAATGAGCAGTTCTTC
TRBJ1-2,TRBV29-1,-,13,-,CSVDWKGLEGYTF,TGCAGCGTTGATTGGAAAGGGTTAGAGGGCTACACCTTC
TRBJ2-4,TRBV29-1,TRBD2,18,-,CSVWGLAGAPGTKNIQYF,TGCAGCGTTTGGGGGCTAGCGGGAGCCCCGGGAACCAAAAACATTCAGTACTTC
TRBJ2-2,TRBV7-9,TRBD2,16,-,CASSHDSAGGTGELFF,TGTGCCAGCAGCCACGACTCGGCGGGAGGTACCGGGGAGCTGTTTTTT
TRBJ2-7,TRBV30,-,15,-,CAWRLRGGSSYEQYF,TGTGCCTGGAGACTCAGAGGGGGGAGCTCCTACGAGCAGTACTTC
TRBJ1-2,TRBV7-9,-,17,-,CASSSLPPTGLDYGYTF,TGTGCCAGCAGCTCCCTGCCGCCCACAGGGCTGGACTATGGCTACACCTTC
TRBJ2-3,TRBV5-4,-,15,-,CASSWGATSTDTQYF,TGTGCCAGCAGCTGGGGTGCAACTAGCACAGATACGCAGTATTTT
TRBJ2-5,TRBV21-1,-,10,-,CARDPETQYF,TGTGCCAGGGATCCGGAGACCCAGTACTTC